The 16 T cell receptor beta chains in this list originate from one sample, sequenced in a study of OX40 agonist ivuxolimab in advanced cancers. Assay used: immunoSEQ multiplex PCR; TCRdb lists only in-frame clones, some missing. The sample includes some 15,000 clones, 70% to 90% seen only once; the top ten take around 27%. The sample consisted of CD4+ or CD8+ T cells sorted from blood, taken in a trial of the OX40 agonist ivuxolimab. These receptors were obtained from an adult with an advanced solid tumor such as melanoma, head and neck, liver or kidney cancer.

The chain joins TRBV7-6 to TRBJ2-7, with TRBD2 identical over 15 bases. The germline CDR1 and CDR2 sequences are SGHVS and FNYEAQ. With 5 bases clipped from V and 7 bases from J, the junction kept 15 bases outside the gene matches. This CDR3 comprises 18 residues. The CDR3 sequence: CASSRAIGLAGGPGEQYF. CDR3 bases: TGTGCCAGCAGCCGTGCTATCGGACTAGCGGGAGGGCCGGGGGAGCAGTACTTC.

Here the CDR3 DNA reads TGTGCCAGCAGTTTCCCGAGCGGGAGGGAGACCCAGTACTTC. This encodes CASSFPSGRETQYF. The chain is built from TRBV28 and TRBJ2-5, with 9 bases lining up with TRBD2. CDR1 is MDHEN and CDR2 is SYDVKM in the germline V gene. The CDR3 is made up of 14 amino acids. J was trimmed by 5 bases and V by 3 bases; bases with no gene match: 4.

The chain combines TRBV9 with TRBJ2-5, with D tentatively TRBD2 (6 bases). The CDR3 consists of 15 residues. Trimming pared 1 base from V and 2 bases from J, leaving 12 bases between. The germline V gene has CDR1 SGDLS and CDR2 YYNGEE. The chain's CDR3 is CASSVSGSLQETQYF. CDR3 bases: TGTGCCAGCAGCGTAAGCGGGTCTTTACAAGAGACCCAGTACTTC.

The V call is TRBV11-3, the J call TRBJ1-1; 9 positions match TRBD1. The germline gives CDR1 SGHNT, CDR2 YENEEA. This CDR3 is 14 amino acids long. The trim removed 5 bases at V and 1 base at J, leaving 2 bases unmatched. The CDR3 here is CASSGQGSNTEAFF. The DNA of the CDR3 is TGTGCCAGCAGCGGACAGGGGTCGAACACTGAAGCTTTCTTT.

The J gene is TRBJ2-3, the V gene TRBV4-3, with D perhaps matching TRBD1 or TRBD2 (5 bases each). Germline loops: CDR1 LGHNA, CDR2 YSLEER. Trimming removed 0 bases at V and 5 bases at J, with 12 bases between. The CDR3 totals 15 residues. CDR3 bases: TGCGCCAGCAGCCAAGATGGGGACGGGGAAGATACGCAGTATTTT. Its protein is CASSQDGDGEDTQYF.

The chain has TRBV7-2 and TRBJ1-5, with 7 bases fitting TRBD1. The CDR3 contains 17 residues. J was trimmed by 6 bases and V by 0 bases; bases with no gene match: 11. CDR1 SGHTA and CDR2 FQGNSA come from the germline V gene. In nucleotides, the CDR3 is TGTGCCAGCAGCTTAGCGCGTCCAGGGGGGATAACTCAGCCCCAGCATTTT. Its translation is CASSLARPGGITQPQHF. Looking up the rest from reference TRBV7-2 and TRBJ1-5 gives the full variable domain: GAGVSQSPSNKVTEKGKDVELRCDPISGHTALYWYRQSLGQGLEFLIYFQGNSAPDKSGLPSDRFSAERTGGSVSTLTIQRTQQEDSAVYLCASSLARPGGITQPQHFGDGTRLSIL.

The chain employs TRBV4-1 and TRBJ2-3, with TRBD2 as a possible D gene (6 bases). CDR3 size: 15 residues. Germline values: CDR1 MGHRA, CDR2 YSYEKL. Trimming removed 4 bases at V and 1 base at J, with 12 bases between. This chain's CDR3 is CASSLRDSRTDTQYF. CDR3 sequence (DNA): TGCGCCAGCAGCCTTCGGGACTCTCGCACAGATACGCAGTATTTT.

The chain carries TRBV2 and TRBJ2-1; TRBD2 agrees at 11 bases. The V segment lost 8 bases and the J segment 6 bases; nucleotides outside the gene matches: 0. CDR1 SNHLY and CDR2 FYNNEI come from the germline V gene. This CDR3 spans 12 amino acids. CDR3 in amino acids: CASGTSGNEQFF. The CDR3 nucleotides read TGTGCCAGCGGGACTAGCGGCAATGAGCAGTTCTTC.

This chain uses TRBV27 with TRBJ2-1, with 7 bases lining up with TRBD2. The CDR3 totals 16 residues. With V trimmed by 3 bases and J by 1 base, 6 bases remained unmatched. Germline V gives CDR1 MNHEY, CDR2 SMNVEV (reference sequence). The CDR3 protein is CASSLSSGPSYNEQFF. The CDR3 nucleotides read TGTGCCAGCAGTTTGAGTAGCGGGCCTTCCTACAATGAGCAGTTCTTC.

Turning to this clone: The same CDR3 arises from other DNA sequences in this sample as well. The chain has TRBV4-2 and TRBJ2-7; D might be TRBD2 (5 bases). The CDR3 is made up of 14 amino acids. Germline CDR1 LGHNA, CDR2 YNFKEQ. Trimming pared 1 base from V and 3 bases from J, leaving 10 bases between. The CDR3 here is CASSQGTGDYEQYF. The CDR3 nucleotides read TGTGCCAGCAGCCAAGGGACTGGGGACTACGAGCAGTACTTC.

The chain uses TRBV28 and TRBJ2-7; 8 bases agree with TRBD2. Germline CDR1 is MDHEN and CDR2 is SYDVKM. The length of the CDR3 is 18 residues. V trimming: 5 bases; J trimming: 3 bases; junction bases outside the gene matches: 18. The CDR3 sequence is CASSQPSVGGAGDYEQYF. The CDR3 coding sequence is TGTGCCAGCAGTCAACCTTCCGTCGGGGGGGCGGGGGACTACGAGCAGTACTTC.

The chain combines TRBV27 with TRBJ2-3; unclear D gene. The CDR3 extends over 12 amino acids. V was trimmed by 2 bases and J by 3 bases, leaving 3 bases between them. The germline gives CDR1 MNHEY, CDR2 SMNVEV (reference sequence). CDR3 protein: CASSLGTDTQYF. In nucleotides, the CDR3 is TGTGCCAGCAGTTTAGGGACAGATACGCAGTATTTT.

This clone is classed as medium-sized. The chain couples TRBV7-9 to TRBJ2-7, with D uncertain. V was shortened by 6 bases and J by 3 bases, with 9 bases between the two germline ends. Germline V gene sequence: CDR1 SEHNR, CDR2 FQNEAQ (reference sequence). This CDR3 is 12 amino acids long. The CDR3 sequence is CASSYSGYEQYF. CDR3 DNA: TGTGCCAGCAGTTACTCGGGCTACGAGCAGTACTTC.

This clone was seen a single time. Here the CDR3 reads CASSRYRDSEDGQYF. In nucleotides, the CDR3 is TGTGCCAGCAGCCGTTACAGGGACTCCGAGGACGGGCAGTACTTC. The V call is TRBV11-3, the J call TRBJ2-7, with D perhaps being TRBD1 or TRBD2 (6 bases each). Looked up from germline, CDR1 is SGHNT and CDR2 is YENEEA. This CDR3 contains 15 residues. Trimming took off 5 bases at V and 9 bases at J, with 23 bases between the two ends. Full variable domain (missing parts from reference TRBV11-3 and TRBJ2-7): EAGVVQSPRYKIIEKKQPVAFWCNPISGHNTLYWYLQNLGQGPELLIRYENEEAVDDSQLPKDRFSAERLKGVDSTLKIQPAELGDSAVYLCASSRYRDSEDGQYFGPGTRLTVT.

A remark on this clone: The same CDR3 can be traced to other DNA sequences in this sample. The genes are TRBV27 and TRBJ1-5; D might be TRBD1 (6 bases). With 3 bases removed from V and 3 bases from J, the gap between germline ends came to 12 bases. Per germline, CDR1 MNHEY and CDR2 SMNVEV (reference sequence). This CDR3 is 15 amino acids long. The CDR3 DNA reads as TGTGCCAGCAGTTTGTTCCGGACAGACAATCAGCCCCAGCATTTT. Protein sequence: CASSLFRTDNQPQHF.

The rearrangement joins TRBV2 to TRBJ2-7; D not certain. With 3 bases removed from V and 5 bases from J, the gap between germline ends came to 8 bases. This CDR3 has 12 residues. Germline assignment: CDR1 SNHLY and CDR2 FYNNEI. The DNA for the CDR3 is TGTGCCAGCAGTGATGTAGGAAACGAGCAGTACTTC. Translating gives CASSDVGNEQYF.